These 13 T cell receptor beta chains came from one sample sequenced in a study of cytomegalovirus exposure and HLA in healthy donors. Primers for the PCR totalled 60 Vbeta and 13 Jbeta. Here immunoSEQ multiplex PCR was the method, and the copy in TCRdb shows in-frame clones only, minus some. Seen here are fewer than 200,000 clones, nearly 80% observed once, and the top ten hold about 0.93%. The source material was PBMCs. The receptors shown here come from a woman aged 45-65 years in good health and CMV-seropositive.

This sequence joins TRBV2 and TRBJ2-5; possibly TRBD2 for D (6 bases). The V end lost 7 bases, the J end lost 3 bases, and 9 bases lay between the germline ends. Germline V gene lookup returns CDR1 SNHLY and CDR2 FYNNEI. This CDR3 is 12 amino acids long. CDR3 DNA: TGTGCCAGCAAGGGACTGGAAGAGACCCAGTACTTC. Protein sequence: CASKGLEETQYF.

The J gene is TRBJ2-1, the V gene TRBV7-6; 9 bases align to TRBD2. The CDR3 spans 14 residues. CDR1 SGHVS and CDR2 FNYEAQ come from the germline V gene. Trimming at V came to 5 bases and at J to 9 bases, leaving 8 bases not matched to a gene. CDR3 region: CASSLAGGLTEQFF. CDR3 sequence (DNA): TGTGCCAGCAGCCTTGCGGGAGGGCTCACTGAGCAGTTCTTC.

The chain is built from TRBV9 and TRBJ1-2, with no clear D. Trimming took off 4 bases at V and 0 bases at J, with 4 bases between the two ends. Germline CDR1 and CDR2: SGDLS and YYNGEE. The CDR3 has 12 amino acids. CDR3 in DNA: TGTGCCAGCAGCTTATCTAACTATGGCTACACCTTC. This encodes CASSLSNYGYTF.

This clone is a singleton in its sample. The rearrangement joins TRBV19 to TRBJ1-5; 9 bases align to TRBD1. Germline lookup yields CDR1 LNHDA and CDR2 SQIVND (reference sequence). The CDR3 sequence is 15 residues long. The V gene end was trimmed by 4 bases and the J gene end by 5 bases; junction bases not matched to a gene: 6. The CDR3 DNA is TGTGCCAGTAGTAAGGACAGGGGAACGTATCAGCCCCAGCATTTT. Residues: CASSKDRGTYQPQHF.

This sequence joins TRBV4-3 and TRBJ1-1; a possible D gene is TRBD1 (5 bases). This CDR3 has 16 amino acids. The V end was cut by 1 base, the J end by 6 bases, with 18 bases between. Per the germline V gene, CDR1 is LGHNA and CDR2 is YSLEER. Here the CDR3 reads CASSQGGVARLPEAFF. CDR3 coding DNA: TGCGCCAGCAGCCAAGGGGGCGTCGCCCGTTTGCCTGAAGCTTTCTTT.

The chain joins TRBV29-1 to TRBJ1-2; D not resolved. This CDR3 has 11 residues. V shed 5 bases and J shed 1 base, with 5 bases lying between them. Germline assignment: CDR1 SQVTM and CDR2 ANQGSEA. In nucleotides, the CDR3 is TGCAGCGTTCTGAGTAACTATGGCTACACCTTC. Protein: CSVLSNYGYTF.

This clone was seen once. V gene TRBV9 combines with J gene TRBJ2-5; TRBD2 matches 10 bases. The CDR3 loop spans 16 amino acids. Per the germline V gene, CDR1 is SGDLS and CDR2 is YYNGEE. Losses at the gene ends were 0 bases for V and 1 base for J; bases not matched to a gene: 3. Here the CDR3 reads CASSVVASGGQETQYF. Here the CDR3 DNA reads TGTGCCAGCAGCGTAGTGGCTAGCGGGGGCCAAGAGACCCAGTACTTC.

The gene calls are TRBV2 and TRBJ2-4; TRBD2 matches at 10 bases. Germline V CDR1 and CDR2: SNHLY, FYNNEI. The CDR3 covers 18 residues. Germline trimming cut 2 bases from V and 1 base from J; bases unmatched to any gene: 8. Here the CDR3 reads CASSEWLAGDAAKNIQYF. DNA of the CDR3: TGTGCCAGCAGTGAATGGCTAGCGGGAGATGCGGCCAAAAACATTCAGTACTTC.

This clone was counted a few times. This rearrangement joins TRBV9 to TRBJ2-5; D unclear. Germline loops: CDR1 SGDLS, CDR2 YYNGEE. This CDR3 spans 14 amino acids. V shed 0 bases and J shed 3 bases, with 9 bases lying between them. The CDR3 region has the DNA TGTGCCAGCAGCGTAGCTGCGGAGAAAGAGACCCAGTACTTC. Its translation is CASSVAAEKETQYF.

This sequence joins TRBV10-1 and TRBJ2-7, with D perhaps TRBD1 (5 bases). CDR1 and CDR2 from the germline V gene are WNHNN and SYGVQD (reference sequence). The CDR3 length is 13 residues. V was cut by 3 bases and J by 4 bases, with 10 bases left in between. The CDR3 DNA follows: TGCGCCAGCAGTGATGACAGCTTTTACGAGCAGTACTTC. As protein: CASSDDSFYEQYF.

The chain is built from TRBV2 and TRBJ1-2, with TRBD1 matching over 9 bases. This CDR3 contains 12 residues. V was pared by 7 bases and J by 14 bases, with 11 bases of the junction left unmatched. Germline values: CDR1 SNHLY, CDR2 FYNNEI. CDR3 amino acids: CASIRDRAFVTF. The CDR3 nucleotides read TGTGCCAGCATTAGGGACAGGGCTTTTGTTACCTTC.

With respect to this clone: The junction shows a germline mismatch at one end, possibly a read error. The J gene is TRBJ1-2, the V gene TRBV7-2; D remains unclear. Per germline, CDR1 SGHTA and CDR2 FQGNSA. The CDR3 is 14 amino acids. The CDR3 sequence: CAISLAVQNYGYTF. CDR3 in DNA: TGTGCCATCAGCTTAGCAGTACAGAACTATGGCTACACCTTC.

This clone was detected once. The rearrangement joins TRBV2 to TRBJ1-1; no clear D gene. V was shortened by 3 bases and J by 5 bases, with 16 bases between the two germline ends. The germline V gene has CDR1 SNHLY and CDR2 FYNNEI. The CDR3 has 15 amino acids. The CDR3 here is CASSDFGGIGTEAFF. In nucleotides, the CDR3 is TGTGCCAGCAGTGACTTTGGCGGGATAGGGACTGAAGCTTTCTTT.